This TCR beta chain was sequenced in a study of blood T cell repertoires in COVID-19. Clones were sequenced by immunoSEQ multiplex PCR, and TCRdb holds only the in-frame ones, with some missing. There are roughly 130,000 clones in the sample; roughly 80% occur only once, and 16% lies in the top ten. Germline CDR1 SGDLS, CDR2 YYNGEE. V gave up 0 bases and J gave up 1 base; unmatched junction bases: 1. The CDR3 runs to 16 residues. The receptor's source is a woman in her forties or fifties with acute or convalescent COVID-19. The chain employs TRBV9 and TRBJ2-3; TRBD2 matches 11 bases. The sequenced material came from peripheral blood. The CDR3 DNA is TGTGCCAGCAGCGTAGAACTAGCGGGGGGCACAGATACGCAGTATTTT. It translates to CASSVELAGGTDTQYF. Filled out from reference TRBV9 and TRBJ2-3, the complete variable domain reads DSGVTQTPKHLITATGQRVTLRCSPRSGDLSVYWYQQSLDQGLQFLIQYYNGEERAKGNILERFSAQQFPDLHSELNLSSLELGDSALYFCASSVELAGGTDTQYFGPGTRLTVL.